Included here is one T cell receptor (beta chain) sequence, with context. This clonotype appeared a few times. Its target antigen remains unknown. Nothing much larger sits one base from this clone, and base qualities are not available. The sample comes from a study of vaccination and CD4 T cells after COVID-19 (dated 2022 in TCRdb). Regarding the complete study: Convalescent patients had a positive SARS-CoV-2 result on nasal swab PCR, and of these patients, nine had mild disease and one had severe disease. A few convalescent patients were sampled both early after vaccination (day 14) and late after vaccination (days 161 to 241). Participants received two doses of either the Pfizer-BioNTech BNT162b2 vaccine (n=8) or the Moderna mRNA-1273 vaccine (n=2). Post-COVID blood samples from convalescent patients were collected a median of around 100 days after diagnosis, with a range of about 35 to 161 days. Post-vaccine blood samples were obtained a median of roughly 75 days after the second vaccine dose, with a range of roughly 13 to 250 days. For stimulating the cultures, overlapping spike peptide pools were used, derived from SARS-CoV-2 as well as from the common cold coronaviruses HCoV-NL63, HCoV-OC43 and HCoV-229E. As controls, cultures received a CEFX viral epitope pool (the positive control), an HIV-1 Nef peptide pool (the negative control), or no peptide at all. Six males and four females were included in the convalescent cohort, with two Hispanic individuals, seven Caucasians, two Asians and one multiracial person represented. In around 9 COVID-19 convalescent patients and a handful of infection-naive healthy vaccine recipients, researchers compared the spike-specific CD4+ TCR repertoire from before mRNA vaccination with the repertoire from after.

Overall study results and their limits: The median number of SARS-CoV-2-reactive clonotypes rose from 21 after infection to some 37 after vaccination, but the change was not significant. The number of convalescent patients in the study was relatively small, and the study did not examine early timepoints following natural infection. Among the post-vaccine SARS-CoV-2-reactive clones in convalescent patients, a median approximately 90% showed up only after vaccination, which suggests vaccine-specific priming. Of the vaccine-specific clones found in convalescent patients, nearly all (304 of 307) were mono-reactive for SARS-CoV-2 spike instead of being cross-reactive with common cold coronaviruses.

What the time point label conveys for this sample: late sampling 161 to 241 days after vaccination in three convalescent patients. This sample's treatment or condition label indicates: approximately nine-day PBMC culture with coronavirus spike peptide pools or control peptides (ViraFEST assay). The ViraFEST assay was used in the study, in which antigen-specific T cells were expanded with peptide pools and expanded clonotypes were subsequently identified by TCR sequencing. The convalescent patients' positive SARS-CoV-2 PCR tests fell between March and December 2020, which was before the Alpha, Beta and Delta variants emerged in the United States. PBMCs were cultured at approximately 2.1 million per well in IMDM supplemented with 5% human AB serum and 8.5 to 10 IU/ml IL-2, with 9.5 to 10 ug/ml peptide pools added. Half of the culture medium was replaced with fresh IL-2-containing medium on days 3 and 7. Once the cells had been in culture for less than 12 days, the EasySep CD4+ T cell isolation kit was used to isolate CD4+ T cells by negative selection. Ficoll-Paque Plus gradient centrifugation was used to isolate PBMCs from whole blood, and the isolated PBMCs were then either used fresh or cryopreserved at -140C. Culture conditions were generally each tested in triplicate wells.

The CDR3, cysteine through phenylalanine, is 13 amino acids long. The entry retains the CDR3 DNA only, 39 bases that are in frame from base 1. V loses 1 base, J loses 3 bases, and the germline ends lie 6 bases apart. The germline V gene gives CDR1 as SGHTA and CDR2 as FQGNSA. Library method: PCR. DNA from cultured CD4+ T cells underwent TCR sequencing with the Oncomine TCR Beta short-read assay at the Johns Hopkins FTIC core. Genomic DNA was extracted from the cultured CD4+ T cells with the QIAamp micro DNA kit. The Oncomine TCR Beta libraries from cultured CD4+ T cells were pooled using unique dual indexes and then sequenced on an Illumina iSeq 100. The original pipeline was this. Non-productive sequences were removed, and CDR3s not starting with C, not ending with F or W, or shorter than 7 amino acids were discarded. The MANAFEST web application identified antigen-specific clonotypes by comparing peptide-stimulated wells against reference wells and other culture wells. For a clone to be called positive, the clone needed an FDR below 0.05, an odds ratio above 5, and a productive frequency above 0.1% in at least two of three replicate wells. A clonotype counted as cross-reactive if it showed significant expansion both in the SARS-CoV-2 spike wells and in at least one common cold coronavirus spike condition. Using R version 3.6.1, CDR3 homology was evaluated through Levenshtein distances (stringdist) along with unrooted phylogenetic trees (ape). TCRdb passed the public sequencing reads through fastp at Q25 and MiXCR, retaining productive beta sequences. Each CDR3 protein appears once, grouped with its most common genes and DNA. It is TCRdb's table, rather than the study itself, that gives the V and J calls and clone size. Across this sample there are around 27,000 distinct CDR3 sequences, with 25% to 30% seen only once. The top ten constitute less than 9% of the sample.

The chain was built from TRBV7-2 and TRBJ2-5; matching of 6 bases hints at TRBD2 as the D gene. Sequenced material: CD4+ T cells from blood, cultured in vitro, taken about 7 months after SARS-CoV-2 vaccination. The receptor was isolated from a human donor who had recovered from COVID-19. The encoded CDR3 is CASSLGGEETQYF. The DNA sequence is as follows: TGTGCCAGCAGCTTAGGGGGGGAAGAGACCCAGTACTTC.